These T cell receptor beta chains were read from a single sample in a study of early T cells in non-severe SARS-CoV-2 infection. TCRdb re-called the 5' RACE reads with MiXCR, one entry per CDR3 protein. The repertoire consists of fewer than 85,000 distinct CDR3 sequences, with roughly 15% occurring once and the leading ten covering approximately 4%. Sample: whole blood, taken at baseline. These receptors came from an adult who was a healthcare worker with PCR-confirmed SARS-CoV-2 infection or an uninfected control (not recorded which). Each CDR3 is given with its conserved first and last residue. The D gene is left open where the match is weak. Not all rows give a size; the values are once, few, many and, for expanded clones, a class.

j_call,d_call,v_call,clone_size,cdr3_aa,cdr3_nt
TRBJ1-5,.,TRBV2,many,CASSVTRINQPQHF,TGTGCCAGCAGTGTGACACGGATCAATCAGCCCCAGCATTTT
TRBJ2-7,.,TRBV6-1,few,CASSEGWKNYEQYF,TGTGCCAGCAGTGAAGGCTGGAAGAACTACGAGCAGTACTTC
TRBJ2-1,TRBD2,TRBV19,.,CASSINSGSSYNEQFF,TGTGCCAGTAGTATCAATAGCGGGAGCTCCTACAATGAGCAGTTCTTC
TRBJ2-3,.,TRBV27,.,CASTVGGAGDTQYF,TGTGCCAGCACCGTTGGGGGGGCAGGCGATACGCAGTATTTT
TRBJ2-3,TRBD1,TRBV4-1,.,CASSQEGQDTDTQYF,TGCGCCAGCAGCCAAGAGGGACAGGACACAGATACGCAGTATTTT
TRBJ2-2,.,TRBV7-3,many,CASSLNGGTPTTGELFF,TGTGCCAGCAGCTTAAACGGAGGGACACCTACGACCGGGGAGCTGTTTTTT
TRBJ2-7,TRBD1,TRBV28,.,CASSFLGQGVVWEQYF,TGTGCCAGCAGTTTTCTGGGACAGGGGGTGGTCTGGGAGCAGTACTTC
TRBJ1-6,.,TRBV12-3/TRBV12-4,.,CASMGWEESSYNSPLHF,TGTGCCAGCATGGGATGGGAGGAGAGTTCCTATAATTCACCCCTCCACTTT
TRBJ2-1,.,TRBV13,many,CASSLGRSSEQFF,TGTGCCAGCAGCTTAGGCCGGTCTTCTGAGCAGTTCTTC
TRBJ2-2,TRBD1,TRBV24-1,.,CATSQRGPRNTGELFF,TGTGCCACCAGCCAGAGGGGGCCACGGAACACCGGGGAGCTGTTTTTT
TRBJ2-3,TRBD2,TRBV6-6,.,CASSSLAGISDTQYF,TGTGCCAGCAGCTCACTAGCGGGCATATCAGATACGCAGTATTTT
TRBJ1-1,.,TRBV18,many,CASSPRGASEAFF,TGTGCCAGCTCACCACGGGGGGCCTCTGAAGCTTTCTTT
TRBJ1-6,TRBD1,TRBV6-5,many,CASSPRDRVSPLHF,TGTGCCAGCAGCCCGCGGGACAGGGTTTCACCCCTCCACTTT
TRBJ2-7,TRBD2,TRBV20-1,few,CSASASGRDFSYEQYF,TGCAGTGCCAGTGCTAGCGGGAGGGATTTCTCCTACGAGCAGTACTTC
TRBJ2-7,.,TRBV18,few,CASSRVEGSSYEQYF,TGTGCCAGCTCACGGGTCGAGGGATCCTCCTACGAGCAGTACTTC
TRBJ1-4,.,TRBV18,few,CASSPPDIPREKLFF,TGTGCCAGCTCACCACCTGACATTCCACGTGAAAAACTGTTTTTT
TRBJ2-3,.,TRBV9,.,CASSKRAGEGTDTQYF,TGTGCCAGCAGCAAACGCGCCGGAGAGGGAACAGATACGCAGTATTTT
TRBJ2-7,.,TRBV12-3/TRBV12-4,few,CASSFPPRGYEQYF,TGTGCCAGCAGTTTCCCCCCCAGGGGCTACGAGCAGTACTTC
TRBJ2-5,TRBD2,TRBV7-2,.,CASSLGLIAGGPGETQYF,TGTGCCAGCAGCTTAGGTTTGATAGCGGGAGGGCCGGGTGAGACCCAGTACTTC
TRBJ2-1,TRBD1,TRBV12-3/TRBV12-4,few,CASSPGTENEQFF,TGTGCCAGCAGTCCCGGGACAGAGAATGAGCAGTTCTTC
TRBJ1-1,.,TRBV7-3,few,CASSFATNTEAFF,TGTGCCAGCAGCTTTGCCACGAACACTGAAGCTTTCTTT
TRBJ1-2,.,TRBV2,few,CASSEGARGNYGYTF,TGTGCCAGCAGTGAAGGCGCTCGCGGGAACTATGGCTACACCTTC
TRBJ2-7,TRBD2,TRBV4-2,.,CASSQERRGAYEQYF,TGTGCCAGCAGCCAAGAAAGGCGGGGGGCCTACGAGCAGTACTTC
TRBJ2-3,.,TRBV21-1,.,CASSKEEDYESSTDTQYF,TGTGCCAGCAGCAAAGAGGAAGACTATGAGTCAAGCACAGATACGCAGTATTTT
TRBJ2-3,TRBD2,TRBV7-8,few,CASSLEWAGGFYTQYF,TGTGCCAGCAGCTTAGAATGGGCGGGAGGGTTTTATACGCAGTATTTT
TRBJ1-1,.,TRBV7-9,few,CASSLANQEGAFF,TGTGCCAGCAGCTTAGCGAACCAGGAAGGAGCTTTCTTT
TRBJ2-7,.,TRBV7-9,.,CASSLSWDEQYF,TGTGCCAGCAGCTTAAGTTGGGACGAGCAGTACTTC
TRBJ2-4,.,TRBV12-5,.,CASGSASEGGIQYF,TGTGCTAGTGGTAGCGCTTCGGAAGGGGGCATTCAGTACTTC
TRBJ2-2,.,TRBV28,.,CASSGITGTTAPTGELFF,TGTGCCAGCAGTGGTATTACCGGGACGACCGCTCCCACCGGGGAGCTGTTTTTT
TRBJ1-2,TRBD1,TRBV11-2,.,CASSLVGQGGYTF,TGTGCCAGCAGCTTAGTAGGACAGGGAGGCTACACCTTC
TRBJ2-5,.,TRBV5-1,many,CASSSTPQETQYF,TGCGCCAGCAGCTCGACACCCCAAGAGACCCAGTACTTC
TRBJ2-1,TRBD2,TRBV2,few,CASTLAGARYNEQFF,TGTGCCAGCACCTTAGCGGGAGCGCGATACAATGAGCAGTTCTTC
TRBJ2-1,.,TRBV18,.,CASSPQTGNYNEQFF,TGTGCCAGCTCACCACAAACAGGGAACTACAATGAGCAGTTCTTC
TRBJ2-7,TRBD1,TRBV6-1,.,CASSEVRGFYEQYF,TGTGCCAGCAGTGAAGTCAGGGGGTTCTACGAGCAGTACTTC
TRBJ1-1,.,TRBV3-1,few,CASSQRQSNTEAFF,TGTGCCAGCAGCCAAAGGCAGTCGAACACTGAAGCTTTCTTT
TRBJ2-1,TRBD2,TRBV2,.,CAGRTSEYNEQFF,TGTGCCGGACGGACTAGCGAGTACAATGAGCAGTTCTTC
TRBJ2-3,.,TRBV7-9,few,CASSPTRAPPDTQYF,TGTGCCAGCAGCCCTACTAGGGCCCCACCAGATACGCAGTATTTT
TRBJ1-5,TRBD1,TRBV28,.,CASSPSQGTQPQHF,TGTGCCAGCAGCCCATCACAGGGGACGCAGCCCCAGCATTTT
TRBJ2-3,TRBD2,TRBV7-3,few,CASSSRSGAGDTQYF,TGTGCCAGCAGCTCTCGTAGCGGGGCCGGAGATACGCAGTATTTT
TRBJ2-7,.,TRBV25-1,many,CASSELAWYEQYF,TGTGCCAGCAGTGAGCTAGCGTGGTACGAGCAGTACTTC
TRBJ1-5,.,TRBV29-1,few,CSAAAGGDQPQHF,TGCAGCGCGGCCGCTGGAGGGGATCAGCCCCAGCATTTT
TRBJ2-1,.,TRBV9,many,CASSTTLGDEQFF,TGTGCCAGCAGCACGACGCTAGGGGATGAGCAGTTCTTC
TRBJ2-1,TRBD1,TRBV27,.,CASSNRGPYNEQFF,TGTGCCAGCAGTAACAGGGGCCCCTACAATGAGCAGTTCTTC
TRBJ2-7,TRBD1,TRBV28,.,CASSLFPDRDNEQYF,TGTGCCAGCAGTTTATTCCCCGACAGGGACAACGAGCAGTACTTC
TRBJ1-4,.,TRBV29-1,.,CSVEAYEKLFF,TGCAGCGTTGAAGCATATGAAAAACTGTTTTTT
TRBJ2-7,TRBD1,TRBV19,.,CASMGQHYEQYF,TGTGCCAGTATGGGACAGCACTACGAGCAGTACTTC
TRBJ2-3,.,TRBV20-1,.,CSAGLRGADTQYF,TGCAGTGCAGGCCTCCGGGGCGCAGATACGCAGTATTTT
TRBJ2-5,TRBD2,TRBV7-6,many,CASLRAGERETQYF,TGTGCCAGCCTTAGAGCGGGAGAAAGAGAGACCCAGTACTTC
TRBJ2-1,.,TRBV2,.,CASKGDGFNEQFF,TGTGCCAGCAAGGGGGATGGTTTCAATGAGCAGTTCTTC
TRBJ2-1,.,TRBV12-1,.,CASSPGLALAYNEQFF,TGTGCCAGCAGCCCGGGACTAGCGCTGGCCTACAATGAGCAGTTCTTC
TRBJ1-1,.,TRBV11-2,few,CASSPFLAEAFF,TGTGCCAGCAGCCCGTTCTTGGCTGAAGCTTTCTTT
TRBJ2-3,.,TRBV29-1,.,CSADGGRRDTQYF,TGCAGCGCTGATGGGGGGAGAAGAGATACGCAGTATTTT
TRBJ2-1,.,TRBV27,few,CASSGLSFNEQFF,TGTGCCAGCTCCGGACTTTCCTTCAATGAGCAGTTCTTC
TRBJ2-3,.,TRBV7-2,few,CASSPRPGDTQYF,TGTGCCAGCAGCCCCCGCCCGGGAGATACGCAGTATTTT
TRBJ1-1,.,TRBV7-2,.,CASREQTNTEAFF,TGTGCCAGCAGGGAACAGACGAACACTGAAGCTTTCTTT